Here is one T cell receptor beta chain with its context. What it binds is not known. The data were obtained in a study of T cell responses to AZD1222 COVID-19 vaccine. Study-wide results and limits: Among the donors, most were white British and more were female, and clonal diversity was possibly underestimated. Spike-specific TCR depth and breadth grew after two AZD1222 doses. Seropositive AZD1222 recipients at baseline numbered only five to seven.

Clones were sequenced by immunoSEQ multiplex PCR, and TCRdb holds only the in-frame ones, with some missing. The sample includes under 150,000 clones, 88% seen only once; the top ten take 2.4%. The sequence was obtained from an adult in good health. This specimen was peripheral blood, taken on day 0 of AZD1222 vaccination.

CDR3 nucleotides: TGCGCCAGCAGACACGAGCGGGGTTCCTACAATGAGCAGTTCTTC. Protein sequence: CASRHERGSYNEQFF. This chain links TRBV23-1 with TRBJ2-1; 7 bases match TRBD2. TRBV23-1 is an open reading frame whose function is uncertain. The J segment lost 1 base and the V segment lost 6 bases, leaving 6 bases of the junction unmatched. The CDR3 has 15 amino acids.